This T cell receptor (beta chain) was recovered during a study of cytomegalovirus exposure and HLA in healthy donors. The PCR ran on 60 Vbeta and 13 Jbeta primers. TCRdb keeps only in-frame clones here, not all; method: immunoSEQ multiplex PCR. This repertoire shows about 240,000 clones, about 81% found once; its top ten account for roughly 7.4%. Findings and limits, study-wide: Researchers reported that a few CMV-associated chains were confirmed in vitro as CMV antigen-specific. Most TCR sequences proved rare, with some public TCRs found in many donors.

Trimming removed 4 bases from V and 2 bases from J; junction bases left unmatched: 4. The CDR3 sequence is 15 residues long. Looked up from germline, CDR1 is SGHRS and CDR2 is YFSETQ. Only one count was recorded for this clone. The antigen remains unidentified. The sequenced sample consisted of PBMCs. The sequence was obtained from a woman in her fifties or sixties in good health and CMV-seropositive. This sequence joins TRBV5-1 and TRBJ2-1; 9 positions agree with TRBD2. The CDR3 loop is CASSLSSGTYNEQFF. The CDR3 DNA is TGCGCCAGCAGCCTATCTAGCGGGACCTACAATGAGCAGTTCTTC.